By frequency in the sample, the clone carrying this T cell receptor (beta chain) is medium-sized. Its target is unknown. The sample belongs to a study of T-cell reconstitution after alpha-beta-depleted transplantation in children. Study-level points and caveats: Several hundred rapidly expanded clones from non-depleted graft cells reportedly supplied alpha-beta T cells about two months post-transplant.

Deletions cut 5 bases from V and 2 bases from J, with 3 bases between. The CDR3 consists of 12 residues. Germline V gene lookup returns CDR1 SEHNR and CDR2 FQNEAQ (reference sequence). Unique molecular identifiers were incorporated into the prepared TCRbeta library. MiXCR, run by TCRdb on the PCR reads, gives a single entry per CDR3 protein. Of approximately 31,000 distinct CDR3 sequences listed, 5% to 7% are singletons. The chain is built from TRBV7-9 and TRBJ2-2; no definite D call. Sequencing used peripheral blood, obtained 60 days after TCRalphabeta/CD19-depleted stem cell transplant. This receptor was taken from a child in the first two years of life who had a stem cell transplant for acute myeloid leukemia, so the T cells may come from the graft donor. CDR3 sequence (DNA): TGTGCCAGCAGCCTCAACACCGGGGAGCTGTTTTTT. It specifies CASSLNTGELFF. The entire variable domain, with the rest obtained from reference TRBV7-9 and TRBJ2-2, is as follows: DTGVSQNPRHKITKRGQNVTFRCDPISEHNRLYWYRQTLGQGPEFLTYFQNEAQLEKSRLLSDRFSAERPKGSFSTLEIQRTEQGDSAMYLCASSLNTGELFFGEGSRLTVL.